Listed here is a single T cell receptor beta chain. Sequenced by immunoSEQ multiplex PCR; TCRdb stores in-frame clones only, minus some. The table lists approximately 60,000 clones, approximately 91% of them singletons, with around 1.3% in the top ten. The CDR3 has 15 residues. Trimming removed 4 bases from V and 5 bases from J; junction bases left unmatched: 8. Germline CDR1 reads LGHNA; CDR2 reads YNFKEQ. This record belongs to a study of T cell changes during pregnancy in multiple sclerosis. The sequencing here drew on peripheral blood, taken in the second trimester of pregnancy. V usage is TRBV4-2 and J usage is TRBJ2-7; 10 nucleotides line up with TRBD1. The origin of this receptor is a female donor with multiple sclerosis, enrolled in a pregnancy study. This CDR3 is CASSRVGQGSHEQYF. The DNA for the CDR3 is TGTGCCAGCAGCCGCGTGGGACAGGGGTCCCACGAGCAGTACTTC.